This is a list of T cell receptor beta chains from one sample in a study of Ad26.COV2.S vaccination and SARS-CoV-2 variants. Clones were read by immunoSEQ multiplex PCR, and TCRdb kept only the in-frame ones, dropping some. The data contain about 98,000 clones, over 70% of them singletons. Specimen: peripheral blood, collected after recovery from COVID-19. These receptors were collected from a human donor who had recovered from COVID-19. The CDR3 runs from the conserved cysteine through the conserved F or W. Each record gives: D gene, J gene, V gene, CDR3 DNA, CDR3 protein. D genes are given only for firm matches.

NA,TRBJ2-3,TRBV5-1,TGCGCCAGCAGCTCGTTTGGGGGGGGGCGCACAGATACGCAGTATTTT,CASSSFGGGRTDTQYF
NA,TRBJ1-1,TRBV29-1,TGCAGCACGCGAAGGGGGTACCTTCCTGAAGCTTTCTTT,CSTRRGYLPEAFF
NA,TRBJ2-1,TRBV9,TGTGCCAGCAGCCCCGTGGCCTACAATGAGCAGTTCTTC,CASSPVAYNEQFF
NA,TRBJ2-2,TRBV4-1,TGCGCCAGCAGGCCGTATCAAGGGAACACCGGGGAGCTGTTTTTT,CASRPYQGNTGELFF
NA,TRBJ1-1,TRBV11-2,TGTGCCAGCAGCTCCAAAAGTGGGCTTTTCAGCACTGAAGCTTTCTTT,CASSSKSGLFSTEAFF
TRBD1,TRBJ2-5,TRBV19,TGTGCCAGTAGTCCGACAGGGTATCAAGAGACCCAGTACTTC,CASSPTGYQETQYF
NA,TRBJ1-5,TRBV5-1,TGCGCCAGCAGCTTGGACGGGAGTAAGGATCAGCCCCAGCATTTT,CASSLDGSKDQPQHF
NA,TRBJ1-1,TRBV5-6,TGTGCCAGCAGCAGAGGTATCACTGAAGCTTTCTTT,CASSRGITEAFF
NA,TRBJ2-3,TRBV5-6,TGTGCCAGCAGCTTATTAGGGGCTTCCTTGGGCACAGATACGCAGTATTTT,CASSLLGASLGTDTQYF
NA,TRBJ2-2,TRBV7-6,TGTGCCAGCAGTCACGGTCTTAGCAGTAGGAACACCGGGGAGCTGTTTTTT,CASSHGLSSRNTGELFF
NA,TRBJ2-2,TRBV3-1/TRBV3-2,TGTGCCAGCAGCCAGAACCCCGGGACCAACACCGGGGAGCTGTTTTTT,CASSQNPGTNTGELFF